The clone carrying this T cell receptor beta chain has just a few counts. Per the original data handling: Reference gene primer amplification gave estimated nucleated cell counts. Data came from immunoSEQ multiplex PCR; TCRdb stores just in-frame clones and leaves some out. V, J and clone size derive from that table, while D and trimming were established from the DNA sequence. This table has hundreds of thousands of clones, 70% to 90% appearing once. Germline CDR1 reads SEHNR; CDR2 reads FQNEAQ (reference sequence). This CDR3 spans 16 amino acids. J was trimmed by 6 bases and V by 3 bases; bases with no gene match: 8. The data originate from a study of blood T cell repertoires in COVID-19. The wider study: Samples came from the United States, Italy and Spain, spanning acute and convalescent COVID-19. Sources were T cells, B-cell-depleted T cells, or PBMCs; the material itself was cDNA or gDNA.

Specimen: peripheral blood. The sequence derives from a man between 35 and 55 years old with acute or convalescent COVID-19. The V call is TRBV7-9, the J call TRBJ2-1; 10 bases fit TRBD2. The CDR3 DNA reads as TGTGCCAGCAGCTTTATAGCGGGGGGTCTGGGCAATGAGCAGTTCTTC. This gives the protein CASSFIAGGLGNEQFF. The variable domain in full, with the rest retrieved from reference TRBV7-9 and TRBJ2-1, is DTGVSQNPRHKITKRGQNVTFRCDPISEHNRLYWYRQTLGQGPEFLTYFQNEAQLEKSRLLSDRFSAERPKGSFSTLEIQRTEQGDSAMYLCASSFIAGGLGNEQFFGPGTRLTVL.